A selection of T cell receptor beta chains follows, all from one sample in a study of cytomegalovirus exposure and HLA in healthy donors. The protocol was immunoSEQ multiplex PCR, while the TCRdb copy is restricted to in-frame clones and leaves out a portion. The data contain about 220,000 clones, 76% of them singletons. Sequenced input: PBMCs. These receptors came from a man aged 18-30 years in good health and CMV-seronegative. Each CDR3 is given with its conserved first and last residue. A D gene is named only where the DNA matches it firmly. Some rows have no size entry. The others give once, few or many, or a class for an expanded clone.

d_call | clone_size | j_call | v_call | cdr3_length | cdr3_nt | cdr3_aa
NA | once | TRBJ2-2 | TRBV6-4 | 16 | TGTGCCAGCAGTGTCTCCGGGACAACGAACACCGGGGAGCTGTTTTTT | CASSVSGTTNTGELFF
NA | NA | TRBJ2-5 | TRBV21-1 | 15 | TGTGCCATTTCCAGACGTCAGGGTCCCCAAGAGACCCAGTACTTC | CAISRRQGPQETQYF
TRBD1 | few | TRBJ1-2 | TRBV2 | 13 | TGTGCCACTACGACAGGGGCCTCCTATGGCTACACCTTC | CATTTGASYGYTF
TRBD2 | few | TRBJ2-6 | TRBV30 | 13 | TGTGCCGGTTGGGGACTAGGGGCCAACGTCCTGACTTTC | CAGWGLGANVLTF
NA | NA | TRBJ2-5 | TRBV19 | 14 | TGTGCCAGTAGCGAACAGGGTGTACAAGAGACCCAGTACTTC | CASSEQGVQETQYF
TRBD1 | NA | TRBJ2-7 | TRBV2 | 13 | TGTGCCAGCGTGTCAGGGGGCGGCTACGAGCAGTACTTC | CASVSGGGYEQYF
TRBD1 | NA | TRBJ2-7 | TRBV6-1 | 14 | TGTGCCAGCAGTGAAGGAGGGGGCGCAGGGGAGCAGTACTTC | CASSEGGGAGEQYF
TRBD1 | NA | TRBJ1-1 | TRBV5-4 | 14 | TGTGCCAGCAGCTTGGACAGGGGGTTCGCTGAAGCTTTCTTT | CASSLDRGFAEAFF
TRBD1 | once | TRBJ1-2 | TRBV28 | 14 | TGTGCCAGCAACACCATGACAGGGACCTATGGCTACACCTTC | CASNTMTGTYGYTF
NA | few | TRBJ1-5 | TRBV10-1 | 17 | TGCGCCAGCAGTGAGTCTCATACCAGGGTAAGCAGACAGCCCCAGCATTTT | CASSESHTRVSRQPQHF
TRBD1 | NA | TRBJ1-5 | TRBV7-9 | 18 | TGTGCCAGCAGCTTAGTCGGGACAGATTCCTATAGCAATCAGCCCCAGCATTTT | CASSLVGTDSYSNQPQHF
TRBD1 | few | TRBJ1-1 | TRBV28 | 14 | TGTGCCAGCAGTCCCGGACAGGGAACCACTGAAGCTTTCTTT | CASSPGQGTTEAFF
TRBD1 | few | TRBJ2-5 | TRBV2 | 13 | TGTGCCAGCAGCCGGGACAGGCAAGAGGCCCAGTACTTC | CASSRDRQEAQYF
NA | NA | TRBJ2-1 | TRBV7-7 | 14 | TGTGCTAGCAGCTTAGACGGGAGTAATGGTGAGCAGTTCTTC | CASSLDGSNGEQFF
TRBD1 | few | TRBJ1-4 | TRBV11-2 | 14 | TGTGCCAGCAGCGGCCGGGACAGGGGCGAAAAACTGTTTTTT | CASSGRDRGEKLFF
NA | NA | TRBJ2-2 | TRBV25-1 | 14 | TGTGCCAGCAGTGAATATGGCGGATCCGGGGAGCTGTTTTTT | CASSEYGGSGELFF
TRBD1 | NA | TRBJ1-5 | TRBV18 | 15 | TGTGCCAGCTCCCAGGGGGGACGGGGCAATCAGCCCCAGCATTTT | CASSQGGRGNQPQHF
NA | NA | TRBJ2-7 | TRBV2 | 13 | TGTGCCAGTAATCCGGGAAAGTTCCACGAGCAGTACTTC | CASNPGKFHEQYF
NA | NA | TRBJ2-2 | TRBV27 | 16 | TGTGCCAGCAGTTTGGCCGGGGGATCGAACACCGGGGAGCTGTTTTTT | CASSLAGGSNTGELFF
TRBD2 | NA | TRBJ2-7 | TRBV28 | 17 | TGTGCCAGCAGCATCCCGGGACTAGCGGGAGAATTATCCGAGCAGTACTTC | CASSIPGLAGELSEQYF
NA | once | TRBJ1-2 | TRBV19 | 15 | TGTGCCAGTATTGGAAGAAGGGACAATTTTCATGGCTACACCTTC | CASIGRRDNFHGYTF
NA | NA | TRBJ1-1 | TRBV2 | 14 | TGTGCCGTAAAGGCAGGCACAATGAACACTGAAGCTTTCTTT | CAVKAGTMNTEAFF
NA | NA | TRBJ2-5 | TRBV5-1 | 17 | TGCGCCAGCAGCCCAGGAGTTGGGGGCCTCGGGCAAGAGACCCAGTACTTC | CASSPGVGGLGQETQYF
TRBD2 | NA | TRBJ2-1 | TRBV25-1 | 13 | TGTGCCAGCAGTGCGGGGGGATGGGGTGAGCAGTTCTTC | CASSAGGWGEQFF
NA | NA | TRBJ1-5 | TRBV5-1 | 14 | TGCGCCAGCAGCTTGGGCGGTTACAATCAGCCCCAGCATTTT | CASSLGGYNQPQHF
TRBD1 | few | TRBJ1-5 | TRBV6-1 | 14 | TGTGCCAGCCACACAGACAGGGGGTGGCAGCCCCAGCATTTT | CASHTDRGWQPQHF
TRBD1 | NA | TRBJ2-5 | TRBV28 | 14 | TGTGCCAGCAGTTTCTACACAGGGGGCGAGACCCAGTACTTC | CASSFYTGGETQYF
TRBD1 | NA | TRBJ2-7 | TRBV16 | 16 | TGTGCCAGCAGCCAATTCTCGACAGGGGGTGTCTACGAGCAGTACTTC | CASSQFSTGGVYEQYF
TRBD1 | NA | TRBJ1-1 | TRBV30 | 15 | TGTGCCTGGAGTTACAAGGGACAGGGTAACACTGAAGCTTTCTTT | CAWSYKGQGNTEAFF
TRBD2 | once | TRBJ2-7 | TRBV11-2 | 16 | TGTGCCAGCAGCCCCTTAGCGGGAGGGTCTTCCTACGAGCAGTACTTC | CASSPLAGGSSYEQYF
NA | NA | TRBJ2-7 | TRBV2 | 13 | TGTGCCAGCCGGGACTCCACCTCCTACGAGCAGTACTTC | CASRDSTSYEQYF
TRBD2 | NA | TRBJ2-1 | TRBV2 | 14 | TGTGCCAGCAACCCTAGCGGGGTCTACAATGAGCAGTTCTTC | CASNPSGVYNEQFF
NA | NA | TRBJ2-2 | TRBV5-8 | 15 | TGTGCCAGCAGCCACACTTCCAGGGCCACCGGGGAGCTGTTTTTT | CASSHTSRATGELFF
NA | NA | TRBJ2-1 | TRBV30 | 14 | TGTGCCTGGAGCGCCAGCGGGTGGAGAAAGGAGCAGTTCTTC | CAWSASGWRKEQFF
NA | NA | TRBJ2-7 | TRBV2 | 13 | TGTGCCAGCAGTGAAGCGCAAACGGCACAGGAGCCCTTC | CASSEAQTAQEPF
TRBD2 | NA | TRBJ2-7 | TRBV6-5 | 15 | TGTGCCAGCAGTTACTCGAGCGGGGCGGGGTACGAGCAGTACTTC | CASSYSSGAGYEQYF
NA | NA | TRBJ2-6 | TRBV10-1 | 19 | TGCGCCAGCAGTGACGTTAGCGGAGTGGGTAGGACTGGGGCCAACGTCCTGACTTTC | CASSDVSGVGRTGANVLTF
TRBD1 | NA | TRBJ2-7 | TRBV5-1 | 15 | TGCGCCAGCAGCACCGGGACAGCTAGCTCCTACGAGCAGTACTTC | CASSTGTASSYEQYF
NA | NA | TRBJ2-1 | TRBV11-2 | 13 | TGTGCCAGCAGCTCGAGCCTAAAGTATGAGCAGTTCTTC | CASSSSLKYEQFF
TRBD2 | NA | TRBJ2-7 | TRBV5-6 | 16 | TGTGCCAGCAGCCCAATCGGACTAGCGGACTCCTACGAGCAGTACTTC | CASSPIGLADSYEQYF
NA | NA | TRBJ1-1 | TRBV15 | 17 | TGTGCCACCAGCAGAGATTTGACAACTAGATCGGACACTGAAGCTTTCTTT | CATSRDLTTRSDTEAFF
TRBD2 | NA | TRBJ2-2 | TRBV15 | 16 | TGTGCCACCAGCACCGGACTAGCCGCGAACACCGGGGAGCTGTTTTTT | CATSTGLAANTGELFF